These 8 T cell receptor beta chains came from one sample sequenced in a study of blood T cell repertoires in COVID-19. Libraries were prepared by immunoSEQ multiplex PCR; TCRdb keeps only in-frame clonotypes and omits some of them. The sample carries about 160,000 clones, approximately 75% recorded once. The material sequenced was peripheral blood. The receptors were sampled from a human donor in a cohort sampled during active COVID-19.

The rearrangement uses TRBV18 and TRBJ2-1, with 10 nucleotides matching TRBD1. The CDR3 runs 15 residues. Germline V gene sequence: CDR1 KGHSH, CDR2 LQKENI. V lost 2 bases, J lost 7 bases, and 5 bases stayed unmatched. CDR3: CASSPVGTGVNEQFF. As DNA, the CDR3 is TGTGCCAGCTCACCAGTGGGGACAGGGGTTAATGAGCAGTTCTTC.

The chain combines TRBV28 with TRBJ1-2; 7 bases align to TRBD1. The germline gives CDR1 MDHEN, CDR2 SYDVKM. V lost 5 bases, J lost 4 bases, and 7 bases stayed unmatched. The CDR3 contains 14 residues. The CDR3 loop is CASSPRTGPYGYTF. The DNA of the CDR3 is TGTGCCAGCAGTCCCCGGACAGGACCCTATGGCTACACCTTC.

The chain employs TRBV6-6 and TRBJ1-5, with 7 bases matching TRBD1. The CDR3 runs 17 residues. J lost 2 bases, V lost 5 bases, and 12 bases had no gene match. Looked up from germline, CDR1 is MNHNY and CDR2 is SVGAGI (reference sequence). The CDR3 is CASSPGGKGFGNQPQHF. The CDR3 DNA follows: TGTGCCAGCAGTCCAGGGGGAAAGGGCTTTGGCAATCAGCCCCAGCATTTT.

The CDR3 nucleotides read TGTGCCTGGAGTGTAGGAGACCGATCCTACGAGCAGTACTTC. This sequence encodes CAWSVGDRSYEQYF. The chain couples TRBV30 to TRBJ2-7; D gene uncertain. CDR1 GTSNPN and CDR2 SVGIG come from the germline V gene (reference sequence). This CDR3 spans 14 amino acids. Trimming pared 0 bases from V and 1 base from J, leaving 10 bases between.

This chain connects TRBV18 to TRBJ1-2; D is ambiguous. The CDR3 is 15 amino acids. Germline CDR1 KGHSH, CDR2 LQKENI. V was cut by 2 bases and J by 3 bases, with 13 bases left in between. The CDR3 nucleotides read TGTGCCAGCTCACCAGGAGGGTCTGCTGACTATGGCTACACCTTC. Amino acids: CASSPGGSADYGYTF. Using reference TRBV18 and TRBJ1-2 for the parts outside the CDR3, the full variable domain is NAGVMQNPRHLVRRRGQEARLRCSPMKGHSHVYWYRQLPEEGLKFMVYLQKENIIDESGMPKERFSAEFPKEGPSILRIQQVVRGDSAAYFCASSPGGSADYGYTFGSGTRLTVV.

The chain is built from TRBV24-1 and TRBJ2-4, with D possibly matching TRBD1 (5 bases). Trimming took 4 bases from V and 8 from J, leaving 17 bases between them. Germline lookup yields CDR1 KGHDR and CDR2 SFDVKD. The CDR3 length is 15 residues. CDR3 nucleotide sequence: TGTGCCACCAGTGACCCGACAGAGAACTTGGACATTCAGTACTTC. Its protein is CATSDPTENLDIQYF.

The gene calls are TRBV25-1 and TRBJ1-1, with D possibly matching TRBD1 (5 bases). Germline assignment: CDR1 MGHDK and CDR2 SYGVNS. Trimming left V 2 bases short and J 3 bases short, with 13 bases between. This CDR3 has 15 amino acids. CDR3 region: CASSEGREQDTEAFF. For the CDR3, the DNA is TGTGCCAGCAGTGAAGGTAGGGAACAGGACACTGAAGCTTTCTTT.

The rearrangement links TRBV5-1 to TRBJ1-1; a weak D match, TRBD1 (6 bases). The CDR3 runs 14 residues. V gave up 4 bases and J gave up 0 bases, with 10 bases separating them. Per germline, CDR1 SGHRS and CDR2 YFSETQ. CDR3 in DNA: TGCGCCAGCAGCCTGGGACAAATGAACACTGAAGCTTTCTTT. It specifies CASSLGQMNTEAFF.